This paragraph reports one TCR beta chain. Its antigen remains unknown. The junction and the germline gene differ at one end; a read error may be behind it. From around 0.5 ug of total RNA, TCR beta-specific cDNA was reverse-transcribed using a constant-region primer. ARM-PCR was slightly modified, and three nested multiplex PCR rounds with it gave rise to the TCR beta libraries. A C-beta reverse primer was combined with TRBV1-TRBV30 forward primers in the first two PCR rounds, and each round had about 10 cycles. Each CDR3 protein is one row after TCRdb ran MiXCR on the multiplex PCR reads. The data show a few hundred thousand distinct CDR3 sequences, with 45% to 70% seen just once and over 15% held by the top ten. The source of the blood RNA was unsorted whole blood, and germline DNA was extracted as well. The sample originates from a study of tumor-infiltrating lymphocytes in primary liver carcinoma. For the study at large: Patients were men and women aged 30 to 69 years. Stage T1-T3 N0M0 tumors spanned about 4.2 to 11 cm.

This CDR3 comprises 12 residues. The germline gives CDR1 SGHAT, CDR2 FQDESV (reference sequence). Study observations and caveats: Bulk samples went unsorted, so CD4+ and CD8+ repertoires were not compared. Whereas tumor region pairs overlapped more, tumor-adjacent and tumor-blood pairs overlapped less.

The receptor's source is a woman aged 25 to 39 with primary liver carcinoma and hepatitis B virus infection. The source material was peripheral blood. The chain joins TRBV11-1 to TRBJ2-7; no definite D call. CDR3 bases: TGTGCCAGCAACCACAACCTCTACGAGCAGTATTTC. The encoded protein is CASNHNLYEQYF.